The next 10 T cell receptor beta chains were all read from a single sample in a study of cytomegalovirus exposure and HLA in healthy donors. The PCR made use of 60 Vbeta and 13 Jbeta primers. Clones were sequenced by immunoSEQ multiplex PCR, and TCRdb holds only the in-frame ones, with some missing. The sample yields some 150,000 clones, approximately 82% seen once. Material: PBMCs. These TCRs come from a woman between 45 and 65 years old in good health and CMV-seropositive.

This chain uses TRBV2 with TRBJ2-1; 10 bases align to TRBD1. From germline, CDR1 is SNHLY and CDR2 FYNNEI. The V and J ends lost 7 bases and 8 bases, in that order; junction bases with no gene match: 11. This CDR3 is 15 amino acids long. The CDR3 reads CASTPPGTGVHEQFF. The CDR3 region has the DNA TGTGCCAGCACTCCCCCCGGGACAGGGGTCCATGAGCAGTTCTTC.

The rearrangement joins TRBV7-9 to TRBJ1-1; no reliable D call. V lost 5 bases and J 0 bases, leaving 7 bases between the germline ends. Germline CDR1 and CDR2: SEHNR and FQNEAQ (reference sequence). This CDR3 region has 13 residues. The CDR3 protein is CASSPQMNTEAFF. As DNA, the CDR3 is TGTGCCAGCAGCCCACAGATGAACACTGAAGCTTTCTTT.

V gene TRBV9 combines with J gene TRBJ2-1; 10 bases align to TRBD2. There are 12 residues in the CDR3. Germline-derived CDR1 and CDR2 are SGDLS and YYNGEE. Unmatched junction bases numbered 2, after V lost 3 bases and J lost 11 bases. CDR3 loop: CASSGSGGQQFF. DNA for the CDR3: TGTGCCAGCAGCGGTAGCGGGGGGCAGCAGTTCTTC.

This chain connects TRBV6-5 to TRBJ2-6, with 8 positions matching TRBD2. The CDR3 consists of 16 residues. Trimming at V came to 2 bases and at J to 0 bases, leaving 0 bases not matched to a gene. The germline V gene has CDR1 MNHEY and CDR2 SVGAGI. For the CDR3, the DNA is TGTGCCAGCAGTTACCGGGGGGGCTCTGGGGCCAACGTCCTGACTTTC. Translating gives CASSYRGGSGANVLTF.

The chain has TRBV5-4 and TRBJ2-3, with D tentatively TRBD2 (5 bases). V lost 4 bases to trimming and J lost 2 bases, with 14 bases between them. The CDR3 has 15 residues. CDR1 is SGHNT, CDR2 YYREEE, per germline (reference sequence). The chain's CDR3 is CASSRLSGLTDTQYF. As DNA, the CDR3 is TGTGCCAGCAGCAGGCTCAGCGGACTCACAGATACGCAGTATTTT.

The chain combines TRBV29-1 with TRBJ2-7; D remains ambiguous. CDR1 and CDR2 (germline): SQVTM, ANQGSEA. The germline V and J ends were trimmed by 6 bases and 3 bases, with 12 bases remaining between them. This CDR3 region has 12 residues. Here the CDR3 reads CSVQATYYEQYF. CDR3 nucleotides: TGCAGCGTGCAGGCTACCTACTACGAGCAGTACTTC.

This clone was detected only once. The CDR3 nucleotides are TGTGCCAGCAGTGACAGGGACAGGGGTTTCCAGCCCCAGCATTTT. Residues: CASSDRDRGFQPQHF. This chain uses TRBV6-4 with TRBJ1-5; 10 bases align to TRBD1. Germline-derived CDR1 and CDR2 are MRHNA and SNTAGT. V lost 2 bases and J lost 7; bases outside the gene matches: 5. This CDR3 has 15 amino acids.

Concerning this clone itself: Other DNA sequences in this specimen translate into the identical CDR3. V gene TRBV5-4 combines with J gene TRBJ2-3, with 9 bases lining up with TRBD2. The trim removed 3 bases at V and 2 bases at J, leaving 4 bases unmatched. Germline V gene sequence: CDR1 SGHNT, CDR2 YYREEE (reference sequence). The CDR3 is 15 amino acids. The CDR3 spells CASSSGTSSTDTQYF. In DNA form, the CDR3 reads TGTGCCAGCAGCTCCGGGACTAGCTCCACAGATACGCAGTATTTT. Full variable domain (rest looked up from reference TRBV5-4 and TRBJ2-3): ETGVTQSPTHLIKTRGQQVTLRCSSQSGHNTVSWYQQALGQGPQFIFQYYREEENGRGNFPPRFSGLQFPNYSSELNVNALELDDSALYLCASSSGTSSTDTQYFGPGTRLTVL.

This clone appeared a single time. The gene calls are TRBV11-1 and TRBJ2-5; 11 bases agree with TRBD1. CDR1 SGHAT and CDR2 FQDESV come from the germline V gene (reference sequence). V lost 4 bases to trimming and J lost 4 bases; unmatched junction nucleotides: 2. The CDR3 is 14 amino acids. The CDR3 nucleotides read TGTGCCAGCAGCTCGGACAGGGGGCGAGAGACCCAGTACTTC. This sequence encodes CASSSDRGRETQYF.

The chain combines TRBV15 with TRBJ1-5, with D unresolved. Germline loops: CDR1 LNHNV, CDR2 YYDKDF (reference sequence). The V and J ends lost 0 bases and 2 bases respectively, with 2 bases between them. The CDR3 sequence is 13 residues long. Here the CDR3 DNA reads TGTGCCACCAGCAGAGACGGCAATCAGCCCCAGCATTTT. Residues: CATSRDGNQPQHF.